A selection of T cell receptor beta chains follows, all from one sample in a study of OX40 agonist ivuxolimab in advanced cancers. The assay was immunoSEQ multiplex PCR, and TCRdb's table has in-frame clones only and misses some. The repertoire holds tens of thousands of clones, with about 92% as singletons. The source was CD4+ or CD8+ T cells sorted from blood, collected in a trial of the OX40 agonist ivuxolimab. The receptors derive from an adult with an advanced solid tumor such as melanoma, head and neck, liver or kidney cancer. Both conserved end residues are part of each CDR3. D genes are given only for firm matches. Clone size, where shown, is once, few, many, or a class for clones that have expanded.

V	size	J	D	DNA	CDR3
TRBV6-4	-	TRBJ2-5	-	TGTGCCAGCAGTGAAGAGTGGGGGACGTCGGCCCAGTACTTC	CASSEEWGTSAQYF
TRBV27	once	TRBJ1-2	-	TGTGCCAGCAGTTTCCAGGGTGATGGCTACACCTTC	CASSFQGDGYTF
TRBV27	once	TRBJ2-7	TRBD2	TGTGCCAGCACGCCGGGAGGGCCTTTGGGCGAGCAGTACTTC	CASTPGGPLGEQYF
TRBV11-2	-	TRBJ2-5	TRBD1	TGTGCCAGCAGTCACACCGACAGGGGTCGAGAGACCCAGTACTTC	CASSHTDRGRETQYF
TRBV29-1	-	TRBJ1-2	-	TGCAGCGTTGAAAGGGCAGACTATGGCTACACCTTC	CSVERADYGYTF
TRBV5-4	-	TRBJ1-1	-	TGTGCCAGCAGCTTGGCCGCGGGGAACACTGAAGCTTTCTTT	CASSLAAGNTEAFF
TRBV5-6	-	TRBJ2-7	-	TGTGCCAGCAGCCACCCATCTTTCCTATACCACGAGCAGTACTTC	CASSHPSFLYHEQYF
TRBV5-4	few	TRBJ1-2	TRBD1	TGTGCCAGCAGCCCCGACAGGGGACGTTTCTATGGCTACACCTTC	CASSPDRGRFYGYTF
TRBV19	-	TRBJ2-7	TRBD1	TGTGCCAGTGGACAGGGCGAAGACTACGAGCAGTACTTC	CASGQGEDYEQYF
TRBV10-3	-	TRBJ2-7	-	TGTGCCATCAGTGAGTGGAACTACGAGCAGTACTTC	CAISEWNYEQYF
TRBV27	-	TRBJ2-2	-	TGTGCCAGCCGACAGCGCACCGGGGAGCTGTTTTTT	CASRQRTGELFF
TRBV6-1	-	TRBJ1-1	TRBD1	TGTGCCAGCAGTGAAGCAAGGGGGACAGGGGGCCCGGTTCCCACTGAAGCTTTCTTT	CASSEARGTGGPVPTEAFF
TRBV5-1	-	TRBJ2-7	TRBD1	TGCGCCAGCAGCTTTACTGGACAGGGGGGGTCCTACGAGCAGTACTTC	CASSFTGQGGSYEQYF
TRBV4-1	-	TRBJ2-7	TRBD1	TGCGCCAGCAGCCTTACGGGACAGGGGGCCTACGAGCAGTACTTC	CASSLTGQGAYEQYF
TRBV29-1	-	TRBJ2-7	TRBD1	TGCAGCGCACAGGGGGATGAGCAGTACTTC	CSAQGDEQYF
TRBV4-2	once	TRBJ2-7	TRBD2	TGTGCCAGCAGCCAAGTTTCTAGCGGGAGATTGGCCGAGCAGTACTTC	CASSQVSSGRLAEQYF
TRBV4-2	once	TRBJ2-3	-	TGTGCCAGCAGCCAAGAAGCGAGCGGCAACACAGATACGCAGTATTTT	CASSQEASGNTDTQYF
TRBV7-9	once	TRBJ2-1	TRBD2	TGTGCCAGCAGAGACCAAGCGGGACTAGGACTCGATGAGCAGTTCTTC	CASRDQAGLGLDEQFF
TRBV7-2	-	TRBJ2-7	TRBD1	TGTGCCAGCAGCTTAACCGGGACAGGGTACGAGCAGTACTTC	CASSLTGTGYEQYF
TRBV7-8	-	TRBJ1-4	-	TGTGCCAGCAGCTTAGCGTGGGGACGGGAAAAACTGTTTTTT	CASSLAWGREKLFF
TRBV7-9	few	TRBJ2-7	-	TGTGCCAGCAGCTTAATCGGGGTGGGAGCCCACTACGAGCAGTACTTC	CASSLIGVGAHYEQYF
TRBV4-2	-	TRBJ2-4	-	TGTGCCAGCAGCCAGGGTCAGGGTGGAACCAAAAACATTCAGTACTTC	CASSQGQGGTKNIQYF
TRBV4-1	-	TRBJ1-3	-	TGCGCCAGCAGCCAAGAGCAGGGCCGATCTGGAAACACCATATATTTT	CASSQEQGRSGNTIYF
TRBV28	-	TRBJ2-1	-	TGTGCCAGTAAGGGGGGGGTAACGGGAGTCTTTCGGAATGAGCAGTTCTTC	CASKGGVTGVFRNEQFF
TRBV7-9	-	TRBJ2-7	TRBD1	TGTGCCAGCAGCTTAGGATTTACAGGGGAAGGGGCCTACGAGCAGTACTTC	CASSLGFTGEGAYEQYF
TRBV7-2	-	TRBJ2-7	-	TGTGCCAGCAGCTTGCAGGGCCTCTCCTACGAGCAGTACTTC	CASSLQGLSYEQYF
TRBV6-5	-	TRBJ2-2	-	TGTGCCAGCAGTTACTCGTGGGCGACCGGGGAGCTGTTTTTT	CASSYSWATGELFF
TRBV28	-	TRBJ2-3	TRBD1	TGTGCCAGCACCCCAGGGGGAGGCACAGATACGCAGTATTTT	CASTPGGGTDTQYF
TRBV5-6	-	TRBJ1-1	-	TGTGCCAGCAGCTCAGACCCTCGAGGGACTGAAGCTTTCTTT	CASSSDPRGTEAFF
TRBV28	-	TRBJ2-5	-	TGTGCCAGCAGTTCACGTGGACTTAAGAAGTACCAAGAGACCCAGTACTTC	CASSSRGLKKYQETQYF
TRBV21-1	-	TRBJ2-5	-	TGTGCCAGCAGCAATACAAGCGGGATGCGGGAGACCCAGTACTTC	CASSNTSGMRETQYF
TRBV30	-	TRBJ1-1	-	TGTGCCTGGAGTGCCGGAACGTCGGGAGCTGAAGCTTTCTTT	CAWSAGTSGAEAFF